Each of the 25 T cell receptor beta chains below was sequenced from the same sample in a study of blood T cell repertoires in COVID-19. Clones were sequenced by immunoSEQ multiplex PCR, and TCRdb holds only the in-frame ones, with some missing. Here the sample spans about 170,000 clones, about four fifths being singletons. The specimen sequenced was PBMCs or T cells enriched from blood (not recorded which). The receptors come from a woman between 50 and 59 years old in a cohort exposed to, infected with or recovered from COVID-19 (not recorded which).

The rearrangement uses TRBV10-3 and TRBJ1-1, with unresolved D. The CDR3 runs 13 residues. Trimming stripped 8 bases from V and 5 bases from J, with 15 bases between. Germline CDR1 and CDR2: ENHRY and SYGVKD. This CDR3 reads CAILESPWTEAFF. CDR3 coding DNA: TGTGCCATCCTAGAAAGTCCGTGGACTGAAGCTTTCTTT.

The chain employs TRBV28 and TRBJ1-1; 7 bases fit TRBD1. The CDR3 contains 14 residues. J lost 1 base, V lost 7 bases, and 6 bases had no gene match. CDR1 is MDHEN, CDR2 SYDVKM, per germline. The DNA of the CDR3 is TGTGCCAGCACCCTGGGACAGTGGAACACTGAAGCTTTCTTT. The encoded protein is CASTLGQWNTEAFF.

V gene TRBV19 combines with J gene TRBJ1-2, with 7 nucleotides matching TRBD1. J gave up 6 bases and V 7 bases, and 8 bases lay outside the gene matches. Germline-derived CDR1 and CDR2 are LNHDA and SQIVND (reference sequence). This CDR3 comprises 13 residues. The CDR3 nucleotides read TGTGCCAGTACTGACAGGGCTGGGAATGGCTACACCTTC. It specifies CASTDRAGNGYTF. The full variable domain, in which reference TRBV19 and TRBJ1-2 provide the parts outside the CDR3, is DGGITQSPKYLFRKEGQNVTLSCEQNLNHDAMYWYRQDPGQGLRLIYYSQIVNDFQKGDIAEGYSVSREKKESFPLTVTSAQKNPTAFYLCASTDRAGNGYTFGSGTRLTVV.

V gene TRBV13 combines with J gene TRBJ2-1; TRBD2 agrees at 8 bases. The germline V gene encodes CDR1 PRHDT and CDR2 FYEKMQ (reference sequence). Trimming removed 0 bases from V and 0 bases from J; junction bases left unmatched: 7. This CDR3 comprises 18 residues. The CDR3 region is CASSLGSAGESSYNEQFF. Written as DNA, the CDR3 is TGTGCCAGCAGCTTAGGCTCAGCGGGAGAGAGCTCCTACAATGAGCAGTTCTTC.

The V gene is TRBV2, the J gene TRBJ1-4; 9 nucleotides agree with TRBD1. Germline V CDR1 and CDR2: SNHLY, FYNNEI. The V gene end was trimmed by 4 bases and the J gene end by 7 bases; junction bases not matched to a gene: 7. The CDR3 has 15 residues. This CDR3 reads CASSALQGAGEKLFF. CDR3 coding DNA: TGTGCCAGCAGTGCCCTACAGGGGGCGGGTGAAAAACTGTTTTTT.

This chain uses TRBV18 with TRBJ2-7; D perhaps matches TRBD1 (6 bases). Trimming took off 4 bases at V and 3 bases at J, with 10 bases between the two ends. The CDR3 has 13 amino acids. Germline CDR1 and CDR2: KGHSH and LQKENI. The CDR3 spells CASSQNRDYEQYF. CDR3 DNA: TGTGCCAGCTCACAAAACAGGGACTACGAGCAGTACTTC.

The gene calls are TRBV19 and TRBJ2-2; D is unclear. The V end was cut by 3 bases, the J end by 10 bases, with 18 bases between. The germline V gene has CDR1 LNHDA and CDR2 SQIVND (reference sequence). The CDR3 covers 15 residues. In DNA, the CDR3 is TGTGCCAGTAGTATTTTTGGCTTCCAAATGTCGGAGCTGTTTTTT. Translated, it gives CASSIFGFQMSELFF.

This rearrangement joins TRBV7-2 to TRBJ2-1, with TRBD2 matching 9 bases. This CDR3 region has 16 residues. V shed 5 bases, J shed 6 bases, and the junction held 11 bases outside the gene matches. The germline V gene encodes CDR1 SGHTA and CDR2 FQGNSA. CDR3 residues: CASSPAGTSLFNEQFF. Written as DNA, the CDR3 is TGTGCCAGCAGCCCGGCCGGGACTAGCTTATTCAATGAGCAGTTCTTC.

The chain is built from TRBV7-2 and TRBJ1-2, with a weak D call TRBD1 (6 bases). The germline V gene has CDR1 SGHTA and CDR2 FQGNSA. V was pared by 4 bases and J by 4 bases, with 16 bases between. CDR3 length equals 15 residues. The CDR3 coding sequence is TGTGCCAGCAGCTCCCCGGGCAGGGGAATCTATGGCTACACCTTC. It yields the protein CASSSPGRGIYGYTF.

The DNA of the CDR3 is TGTGCCAGCAGTGAATACAGGGAAGAGAACACTGAAGCTTTCTTT. It codes for CASSEYREENTEAFF. V and J are TRBV25-1 and TRBJ1-1; possible D gene TRBD1, 5 bases. There are 15 residues in the CDR3. V was clipped by 0 bases and J by 1 base, with 9 bases between them. CDR1 MGHDK and CDR2 SYGVNS come from the germline V gene.

The V call is TRBV4-1, the J call TRBJ2-3; D is undetermined. Germline values: CDR1 MGHRA, CDR2 YSYEKL. CDR3 length: 16 residues. V gave up 1 base and J gave up 0 bases, with 11 bases separating them. CDR3 region: CASSQGPDTSTDTQYF. CDR3 bases: TGCGCCAGCAGCCAAGGACCAGACACTAGCACAGATACGCAGTATTTT.

The V and J genes are TRBV28 and TRBJ2-2; D gene uncertain. Trimming cost V 7 bases and J 4 bases, with 7 bases left between them. The CDR3 extends over 12 amino acids. Per the germline V gene, CDR1 is MDHEN and CDR2 is SYDVKM. CDR3 loop: CASIQATGELFF. CDR3 DNA: TGTGCCAGCATCCAGGCCACCGGGGAGCTGTTTTTT. The entire variable domain, with the rest obtained from reference TRBV28 and TRBJ2-2, is as follows: DVKVTQSSRYLVKRTGEKVFLECVQDMDHENMFWYRQDPGLGLRLIYFSYDVKMKEKGDIPEGYSVSREKKERFSLILESASTNQTSMYLCASIQATGELFFGEGSRLTVL.

The CDR3 sequence: CASSQDNSLNTEAFF. The CDR3 DNA reads TGCGCCAGCAGCCAAGATAACAGCTTAAACACTGAAGCTTTCTTT. This chain joins TRBV4-3 and TRBJ1-1; D uncertain. V lost 0 bases to trimming and J lost 2 bases, with 10 bases between them. CDR1 and CDR2 from the germline V gene are LGHNA and YSLEER. This CDR3 has 15 amino acids.

This chain links TRBV5-4 with TRBJ2-2; TRBD1 matches 9 bases. With 3 bases clipped from V and 5 bases from J, the junction kept 8 bases outside the gene matches. The CDR3 is made up of 16 amino acids. The germline V gene encodes CDR1 SGHNT and CDR2 YYREEE (reference sequence). CDR3 DNA sequence: TGTGCCAGCAGCTCTGCGGGGGACAGGGTGACCGGGGAGCTGTTTTTT. Protein: CASSSAGDRVTGELFF.

In DNA, the CDR3 is TGTGCCAGCAGTCTGACAGATCGGAAGACCGGGGAGCTGTTTTTT. This encodes CASSLTDRKTGELFF. This chain joins TRBV27 and TRBJ2-2; a possible D gene is TRBD1 (5 bases). Germline V gives CDR1 MNHEY, CDR2 SMNVEV (reference sequence). The CDR3 consists of 15 residues. The V and J ends lost 5 bases and 5 bases respectively, with 15 bases between them.

V and J are TRBV6-6 and TRBJ1-6; D uncertain. The ends were cut back, 6 bases at V and 5 bases at J, with 5 bases in the middle. This CDR3 is 12 amino acids long. Germline assignment: CDR1 MNHNY and CDR2 SVGAGI (reference sequence). The CDR3 region has the DNA TGTGCCAGCAGGGCAAATAATTCACCCCTCCACTTT. Translating it yields CASRANNSPLHF.

The chain combines TRBV6-5 with TRBJ2-3, with 8 bases fitting TRBD2. The CDR3 sequence is 14 residues long. CDR1 and CDR2 from the germline V gene are MNHEY and SVGAGI. The V gene end was trimmed by 5 bases and the J gene end by 3 bases; junction bases not matched to a gene: 4. The CDR3 DNA is TGTGCCAGCAGTCCTCTAGCGGGTACAGATACGCAGTATTTT. Protein sequence: CASSPLAGTDTQYF.

The chain is built from TRBV7-8 and TRBJ1-5, with TRBD1 matching 8 bases. After removal of 6 bases from V and 7 bases from J, the junction contained 17 bases not matched to a gene. Germline V gene sequence: CDR1 SGHVS, CDR2 FQNEAQ. This CDR3 is built from 17 residues. For the CDR3, the DNA is TGTGCCAGCAGAGCATCGGGACAGGTTTCATTCAGCCAGCCCCAGCATTTT. This gives the protein CASRASGQVSFSQPQHF.

The V gene is TRBV6-5, the J gene TRBJ1-2, with 8 nucleotides matching TRBD1. V was clipped by 6 bases and J by 8 bases; unmatched bases: 14. This CDR3 is built from 15 residues. Germline V gives CDR1 MNHEY, CDR2 SVGAGI. CDR3 residues: CASSARQGPPRGYTF. DNA of the CDR3: TGTGCCAGCAGCGCCAGACAGGGGCCTCCTCGGGGCTACACCTTC.

The gene calls are TRBV11-2 and TRBJ1-1; a possible D gene is TRBD1 (6 bases). Trimming took off 3 bases at V and 1 base at J, with 15 bases between the two ends. The CDR3 has 16 amino acids. CDR1 and CDR2 from the germline V gene are SGHAT and FQNNGV. CDR3 bases: TGTGCCAGCAGCTTTGATCCGGGACATCAGAACACTGAAGCTTTCTTT. Its translation: CASSFDPGHQNTEAFF.

This rearrangement joins TRBV5-1 to TRBJ2-7; no clear D. Between the trimmed V and J ends, which lost 0 bases and 4 bases, there was a span of 5 bases. In germline, CDR1 is SGHRS, CDR2 YFSETQ. CDR3 size: 12 residues. The CDR3: CASSLDLYEQYF. The CDR3 nucleotides are TGCGCCAGCAGCTTGGACTTATACGAGCAGTACTTC.

The V gene is TRBV5-4, the J gene TRBJ1-2; TRBD1 agrees at 11 bases. V gave up 4 bases and J gave up 8 bases; unmatched junction bases: 7. CDR3 length: 14 amino acids. Germline V gives CDR1 SGHNT, CDR2 YYREEE (reference sequence). CDR3 loop: CASSPGQGAGGYTF. CDR3 nucleotide sequence: TGTGCCAGCAGCCCAGGACAGGGGGCTGGGGGCTACACCTTC.

The chain has TRBV6-5 and TRBJ1-5, with 8 bases matching TRBD1. This CDR3 comprises 13 residues. CDR1 is MNHEY and CDR2 is SVGAGI in the germline V gene. Trimming at V came to 6 bases and at J to 9 bases, leaving 7 bases not matched to a gene. The CDR3 reads CASRGTGFWPQHF. Written as DNA, the CDR3 is TGTGCCAGCAGGGGGACAGGTTTTTGGCCCCAGCATTTT.

This clone appeared many times. The chain has TRBV7-8 and TRBJ1-3; possibly TRBD1 for D (5 bases). V dropped 1 base and J dropped 9 bases, with 10 bases sitting between them. The CDR3 is made up of 13 amino acids. Germline assignment: CDR1 SGHVS and CDR2 FQNEAQ. CDR3 DNA sequence: TGTGCCAGCAGCTTAGACAGGCGGGGCACCATATATTTT. Encoded protein: CASSLDRRGTIYF.

The chain uses TRBV5-8 and TRBJ2-7; TRBD1 might be the D (5 bases). CDR1 and CDR2 (germline): SGHTS, YDEGEE. Trimming took 6 bases from V and 6 from J, leaving 10 bases between them. The CDR3 is 11 amino acids. CDR3 in amino acids: CASNQGSEQYF. CDR3 coding DNA: TGTGCCAGCAATCAGGGTTCCGAGCAGTACTTC.